This T cell receptor beta chain was recovered during a study of T-cell memory formation after mild COVID-19. Study-wide results and limits: Detection of some responders pre-infection suggested pre-existing cross-reactive memory T cells participated. Contracting CD8+ clones were enriched in EMRA, CD4+ mainly in CM and EM. Among clones contracting day 15 to 85, CD4/CD8 was balanced, whereas later expanders leaned CD4+.

Trimming took 1 base from V and 8 from J, leaving 15 bases between them. This CDR3 contains 15 residues. Germline CDR1 reads SGHNT; CDR2 reads YENEEA. About this clonotype itself: Its matching antigen is unknown.

Sample barcodes and UMIs were carried by the TCR alpha and TCR beta cDNA libraries that 5'RACE generated with constant-segment primers. MiXCR was run by TCRdb on the 5' RACE reads, yielding one entry per CDR3 protein. The sample gives 150,000 to 200,000 distinct CDR3 sequences, 11% of which show up once; approximately 3.8% is in the top ten. The sequence was collected from a man between 18 and 29 years old who had mild COVID-19 (a few samples of this study predate the infection). Cell type and time point are not known. The chain couples TRBV11-3 to TRBJ2-1; D might be TRBD2 (5 bases). What was sequenced was PBMCs or a T cell subset sorted from them (not recorded which). The DNA for the CDR3 is TGTGCCAGCAGCTTAGGATCGGGGATGTTCGATGAGCAGTTCTTC. Its protein product is CASSLGSGMFDEQFF.